The text below deals with one TCR beta chain. This sample is part of a study of blood T cell repertoires in COVID-19. The CDR3 loop spans 16 amino acids. The ends were cut back, 1 base at V and 8 bases at J, with 17 bases in the middle. CDR1 is MDHEN and CDR2 is SYDVKM in the germline V gene. In the source study's methods: Reference gene primer amplification in the assay estimated nucleated cell counts. Clones were sequenced by immunoSEQ multiplex PCR, and TCRdb holds only the in-frame ones, with some missing. That table gives V, J and clone size, and the DNA gave D and trimming. The table has about 260,000 clones, roughly 88% seen once; the top ten hold more than 8.5%. Patients at the Seattle site were enrolled during active infection and followed longitudinally.

This clonotype originated in an older woman with COVID-19, enrolled during active disease. V is TRBV28 and J is TRBJ1-4, with D possibly being TRBD1 (5 bases). Material for sequencing was peripheral blood. The CDR3 DNA sequence: TGTGCCAGCAGTTTATCTGACAGACGGGCAGGGGAAAAACTGTTTTTT. This encodes CASSLSDRRAGEKLFF.